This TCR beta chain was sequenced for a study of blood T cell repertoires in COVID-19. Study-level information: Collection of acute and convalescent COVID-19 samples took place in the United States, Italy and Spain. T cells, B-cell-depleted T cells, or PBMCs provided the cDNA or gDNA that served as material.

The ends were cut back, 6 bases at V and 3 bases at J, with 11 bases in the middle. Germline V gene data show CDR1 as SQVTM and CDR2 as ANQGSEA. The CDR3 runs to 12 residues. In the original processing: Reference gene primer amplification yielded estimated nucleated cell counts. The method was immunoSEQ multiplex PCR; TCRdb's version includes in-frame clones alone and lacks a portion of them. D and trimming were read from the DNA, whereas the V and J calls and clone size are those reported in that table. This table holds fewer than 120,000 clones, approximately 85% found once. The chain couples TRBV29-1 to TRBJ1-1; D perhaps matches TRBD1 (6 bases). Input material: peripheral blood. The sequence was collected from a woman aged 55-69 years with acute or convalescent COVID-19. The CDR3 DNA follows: TGCAGCGTCAGGGGTGCGGACACTGAAGCTTTCTTT. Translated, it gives CSVRGADTEAFF.